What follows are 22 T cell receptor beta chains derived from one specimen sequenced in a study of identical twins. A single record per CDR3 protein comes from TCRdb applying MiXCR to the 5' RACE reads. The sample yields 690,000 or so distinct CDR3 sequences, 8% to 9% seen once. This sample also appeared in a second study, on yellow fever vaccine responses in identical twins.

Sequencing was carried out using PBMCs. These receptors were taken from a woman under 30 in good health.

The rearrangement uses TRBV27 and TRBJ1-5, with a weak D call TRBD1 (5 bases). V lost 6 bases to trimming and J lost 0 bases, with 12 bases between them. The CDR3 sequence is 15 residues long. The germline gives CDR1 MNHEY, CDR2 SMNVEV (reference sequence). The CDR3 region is CASSGSTVSNQPQHF. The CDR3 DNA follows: TGTGCCAGCAGCGGATCGACAGTTAGCAATCAGCCCCAGCATTTT.

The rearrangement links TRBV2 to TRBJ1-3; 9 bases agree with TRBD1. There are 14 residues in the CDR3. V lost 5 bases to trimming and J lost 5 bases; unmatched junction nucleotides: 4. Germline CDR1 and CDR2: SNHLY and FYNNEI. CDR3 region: CASSPGQGRNTIYF. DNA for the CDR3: TGTGCCAGCAGTCCGGGACAGGGAAGAAACACCATATATTTT.

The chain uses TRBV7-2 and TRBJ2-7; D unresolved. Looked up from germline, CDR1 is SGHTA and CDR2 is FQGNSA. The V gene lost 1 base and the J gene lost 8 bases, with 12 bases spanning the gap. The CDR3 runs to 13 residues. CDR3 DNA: TGTGCCAGCAGCTTAGATGGTCCCAAGAAGCAGTACTTC. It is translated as CASSLDGPKKQYF.

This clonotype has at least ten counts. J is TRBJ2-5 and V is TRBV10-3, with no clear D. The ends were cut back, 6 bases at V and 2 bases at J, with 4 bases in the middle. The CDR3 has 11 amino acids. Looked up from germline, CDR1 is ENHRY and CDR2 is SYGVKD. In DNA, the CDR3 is TGTGCCATCAGAGAACAAGAGACCCAGTACTTC. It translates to CAIREQETQYF.

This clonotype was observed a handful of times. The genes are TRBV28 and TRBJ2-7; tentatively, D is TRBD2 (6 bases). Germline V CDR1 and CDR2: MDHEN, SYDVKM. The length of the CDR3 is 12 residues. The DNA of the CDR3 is TGTGCTATCGGGAGTGGCCAATACGAGCAGTACTTC. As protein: CAIGSGQYEQYF.

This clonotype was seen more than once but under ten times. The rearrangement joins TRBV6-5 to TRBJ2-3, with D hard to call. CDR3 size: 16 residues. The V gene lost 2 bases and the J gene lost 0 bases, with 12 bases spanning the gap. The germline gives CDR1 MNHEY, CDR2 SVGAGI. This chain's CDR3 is CASSYLPAVSTDTQYF. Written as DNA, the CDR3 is TGTGCCAGCAGTTACCTCCCAGCCGTTAGCACAGATACGCAGTATTTT.

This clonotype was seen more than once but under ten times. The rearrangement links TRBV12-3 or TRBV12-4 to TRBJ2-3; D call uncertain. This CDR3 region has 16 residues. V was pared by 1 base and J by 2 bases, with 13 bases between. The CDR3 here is CASSLGSQTFTDTQYF. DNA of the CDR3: TGTGCCAGCAGTTTAGGGTCGCAAACCTTCACAGATACGCAGTATTTT.

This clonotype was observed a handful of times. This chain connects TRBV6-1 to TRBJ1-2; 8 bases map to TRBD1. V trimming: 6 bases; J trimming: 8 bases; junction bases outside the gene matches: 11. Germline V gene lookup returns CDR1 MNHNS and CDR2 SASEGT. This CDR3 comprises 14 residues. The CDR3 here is CASSESYRGTGYTF. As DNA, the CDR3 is TGTGCCAGCAGCGAAAGTTACAGGGGGACGGGCTACACCTTC.

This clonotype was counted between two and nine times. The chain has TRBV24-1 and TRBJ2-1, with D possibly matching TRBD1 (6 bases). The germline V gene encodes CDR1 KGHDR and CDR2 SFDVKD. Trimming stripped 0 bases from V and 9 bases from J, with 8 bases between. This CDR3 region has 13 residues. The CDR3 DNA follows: TGTGCCACCAGTGATTTGGGGGGCCCTGAGCAGTTCTTC. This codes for CATSDLGGPEQFF.

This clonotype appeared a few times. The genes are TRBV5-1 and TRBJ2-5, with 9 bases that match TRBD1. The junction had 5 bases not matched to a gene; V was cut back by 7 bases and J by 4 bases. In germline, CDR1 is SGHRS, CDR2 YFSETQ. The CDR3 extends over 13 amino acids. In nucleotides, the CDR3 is TGCGCCAGCGAAACAGGGGGCGGAGAGACCCAGTACTTC. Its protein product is CASETGGGETQYF.

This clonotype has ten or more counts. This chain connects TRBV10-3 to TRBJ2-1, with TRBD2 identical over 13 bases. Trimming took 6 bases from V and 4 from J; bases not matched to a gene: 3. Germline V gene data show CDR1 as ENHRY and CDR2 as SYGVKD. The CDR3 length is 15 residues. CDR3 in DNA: TGTGCCATCAGGGGGACTAGCGGGATGTACAATGAGCAGTTCTTC. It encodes CAIRGTSGMYNEQFF.

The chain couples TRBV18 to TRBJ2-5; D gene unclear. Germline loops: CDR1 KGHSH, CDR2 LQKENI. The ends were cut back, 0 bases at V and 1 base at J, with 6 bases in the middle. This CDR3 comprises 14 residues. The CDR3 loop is CASSPPLPQETQYF. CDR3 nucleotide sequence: TGTGCCAGCTCACCACCGCTCCCCCAAGAGACCCAGTACTTC.

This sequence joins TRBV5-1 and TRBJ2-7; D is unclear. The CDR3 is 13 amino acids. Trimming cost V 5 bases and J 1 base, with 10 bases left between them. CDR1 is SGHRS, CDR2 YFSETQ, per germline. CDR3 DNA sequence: TGCGCCAGCAGACAAGAGAATTCCTACGAGCAGTACTTC. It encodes CASRQENSYEQYF.

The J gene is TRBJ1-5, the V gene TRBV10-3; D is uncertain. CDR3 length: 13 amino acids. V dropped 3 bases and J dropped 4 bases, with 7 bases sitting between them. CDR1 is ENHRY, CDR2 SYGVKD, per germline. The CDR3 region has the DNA TGTGCCATCAGTGACGGTGGAAATCAGCCCCAGCATTTT. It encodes CAISDGGNQPQHF.

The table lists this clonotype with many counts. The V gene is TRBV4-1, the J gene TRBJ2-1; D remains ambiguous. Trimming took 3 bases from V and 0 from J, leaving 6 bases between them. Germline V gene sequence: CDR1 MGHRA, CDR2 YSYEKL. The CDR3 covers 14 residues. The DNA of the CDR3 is TGCGCCAGCAGCCACCCGAGCTCCTACAATGAGCAGTTCTTC. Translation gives CASSHPSSYNEQFF.

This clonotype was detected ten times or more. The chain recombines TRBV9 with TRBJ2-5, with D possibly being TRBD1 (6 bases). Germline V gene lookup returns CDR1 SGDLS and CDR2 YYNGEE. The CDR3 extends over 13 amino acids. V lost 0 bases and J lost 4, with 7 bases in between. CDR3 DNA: TGTGCCAGCAGCGTAGGACAGGCAGAGACCCAGTACTTC. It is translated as CASSVGQAETQYF.

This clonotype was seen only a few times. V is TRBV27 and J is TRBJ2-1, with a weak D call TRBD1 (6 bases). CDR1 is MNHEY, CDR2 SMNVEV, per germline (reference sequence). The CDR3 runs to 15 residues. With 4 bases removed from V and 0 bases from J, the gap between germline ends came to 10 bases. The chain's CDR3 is CASSSVGGSYNEQFF. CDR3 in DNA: TGTGCCAGCAGTTCGGTAGGGGGCTCCTACAATGAGCAGTTCTTC.

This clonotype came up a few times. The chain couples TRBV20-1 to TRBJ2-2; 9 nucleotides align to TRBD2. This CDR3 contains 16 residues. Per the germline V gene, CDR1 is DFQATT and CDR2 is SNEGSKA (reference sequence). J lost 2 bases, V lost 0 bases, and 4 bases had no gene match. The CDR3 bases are TGCAGTGCTAGAGATACCCTAGCGGGAAACACCGGGGAGCTGTTTTTT. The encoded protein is CSARDTLAGNTGELFF.

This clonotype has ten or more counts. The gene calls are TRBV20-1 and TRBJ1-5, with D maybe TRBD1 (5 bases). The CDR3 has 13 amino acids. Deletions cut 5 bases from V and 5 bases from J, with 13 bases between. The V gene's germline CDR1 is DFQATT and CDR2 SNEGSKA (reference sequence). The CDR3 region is CSAYGGGHQPQHF. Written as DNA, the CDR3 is TGCAGTGCTTACGGGGGGGGACATCAGCCCCAGCATTTT.

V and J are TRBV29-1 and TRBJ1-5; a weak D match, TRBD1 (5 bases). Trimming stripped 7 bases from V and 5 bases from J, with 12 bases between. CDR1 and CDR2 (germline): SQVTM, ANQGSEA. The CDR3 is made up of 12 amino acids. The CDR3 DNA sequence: TGCAGCGCATGGGACGGCCATCAGCCCCAGCATTTT. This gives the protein CSAWDGHQPQHF.

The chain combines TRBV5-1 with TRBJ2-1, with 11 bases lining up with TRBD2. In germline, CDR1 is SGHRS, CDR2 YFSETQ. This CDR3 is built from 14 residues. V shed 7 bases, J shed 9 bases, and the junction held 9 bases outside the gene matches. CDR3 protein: CASHPSGGIGEQFF. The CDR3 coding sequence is TGCGCCAGCCACCCTAGCGGGGGGATCGGTGAGCAGTTCTTC.

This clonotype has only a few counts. CDR3 protein: CASSFGTRNFETQYF. As DNA, the CDR3 is TGTGCCAGCAGCTTCGGGACTAGGAATTTCGAGACCCAGTACTTC. J is TRBJ2-5 and V is TRBV11-2; 8 nucleotides match TRBD2. The CDR3 is 15 residues long. Germline V gene lookup returns CDR1 SGHAT and CDR2 FQNNGV. V lost 3 bases, J lost 5 bases, and 8 bases stayed unmatched.